The 20 T cell receptor beta chains below come from one sample, sequenced in a study of blood T cell repertoires in COVID-19. The data were produced by immunoSEQ multiplex PCR, yet TCRdb's version contains in-frame clones alone and is incomplete. The sample includes approximately 170,000 clones, approximately 80% seen only once; the top ten take about 12%. The sequenced material came from PBMCs or T cells enriched from blood (not recorded which). Receptor source: a man between 45 and 60 years old who had recovered from COVID-19.

In its sample, this clone was seen many times. The chain links TRBV9 to TRBJ1-3, with D perhaps TRBD1 (5 bases). This CDR3 is built from 13 residues. Germline V CDR1 and CDR2: SGDLS, YYNGEE. The germline V and J ends were trimmed by 3 bases and 7 bases, with 11 bases remaining between them. The chain's CDR3 is CASSGEGRNTIYF. The CDR3 nucleotides are TGTGCCAGCAGCGGGGAGGGGAGGAACACCATATATTTT.

The chain uses TRBV18 and TRBJ1-5, with TRBD1 matching 9 bases. Germline CDR1 and CDR2: KGHSH and LQKENI. The CDR3 spans 14 residues. The V and J ends lost 6 bases and 3 bases, in that order; junction bases with no gene match: 3. For the CDR3, the DNA is TGTGCCAGCTCGAGGACAGGGGACAATCAGCCCCAGCATTTT. Translation: CASSRTGDNQPQHF.

This sequence joins TRBV5-5 and TRBJ2-7; maybe TRBD1 (6 bases). V lost 2 bases and J 0 bases, leaving 18 bases between the germline ends. Germline CDR1 is SGHKS and CDR2 is YYEKEE (reference sequence). CDR3 length: 17 amino acids. CDR3: CASSFHSRTESSYEQYF. The CDR3 DNA follows: TGTGCCAGCAGCTTCCACTCTCGGACAGAGAGCTCCTACGAGCAGTACTTC.

This chain uses TRBV7-2 with TRBJ1-2, with TRBD1 identical over 8 bases. Germline values: CDR1 SGHTA, CDR2 FQGNSA. Trimming cost V 5 bases and J 4 bases; bases outside gene matches: 6. The CDR3 is 14 amino acids. The CDR3 DNA reads as TGTGCCAGCAGCGCCGACAGGGGTTTCTATGGCTACACCTTC. Translation: CASSADRGFYGYTF.

CDR3 coding DNA: TGCGCCAGCAGCTTGGTAGGGACCGCTCTTGGGGGGACTGAAGCTTTCTTT. It encodes CASSLVGTALGGTEAFF. The chain is built from TRBV5-1 and TRBJ1-1, with D possibly TRBD1 on 5 matching bases. Trimming removed 0 bases from V and 5 bases from J, with 20 bases in between. Looked up from germline, CDR1 is SGHRS and CDR2 is YFSETQ. CDR3 length: 17 amino acids.

V is TRBV7-9 and J is TRBJ1-2, with D possibly being TRBD1 (6 bases). Trimming removed 5 bases at V and 3 bases at J, with 13 bases between. The CDR3 runs 14 residues. Germline CDR1 SEHNR, CDR2 FQNEAQ (reference sequence). The CDR3 loop is CASSPATGHYGYTF. CDR3 nucleotide sequence: TGTGCCAGCAGCCCGGCCACAGGGCACTATGGCTACACCTTC.

A single count supports this clone. The chain is built from TRBV10-3 and TRBJ2-2; 7 positions match TRBD1. The length of the CDR3 is 14 residues. Germline CDR1 and CDR2: ENHRY and SYGVKD. After removal of 7 bases from V and 2 bases from J, the junction contained 4 bases not matched to a gene. The CDR3 DNA follows: TGTGCCATCACACAGGGGTTTAACACCGGGGAGCTGTTTTTT. Translating it yields CAITQGFNTGELFF.

About this clone: Relative to the germline gene, one junction end is altered; a read error may explain this. This sequence joins TRBV5-4 and TRBJ2-4; possible D gene TRBD2, 6 bases. Looked up from germline, CDR1 is SGHNT and CDR2 is YYREEE (reference sequence). The CDR3 extends over 11 amino acids. The CDR3 region has the DNA TGTGCCACCTCGCAGGAGGGCCTACTTGACTTC. It encodes CATSQEGLLDF.

This sequence joins TRBV29-1 and TRBJ2-2; tentative D call: TRBD1 (6 bases). CDR3 length equals 15 residues. CDR1 and CDR2 (germline): SQVTM, ANQGSEA. V was shortened by 5 bases and J by 2 bases, with 15 bases between the two germline ends. CDR3 sequence: CSVPRGFDNTGELFF. CDR3 nucleotides: TGCAGCGTTCCTAGGGGGTTCGATAACACCGGGGAGCTGTTTTTT.

This sequence joins TRBV14 and TRBJ1-5, with a weak D call TRBD1 (5 bases). Germline loops: CDR1 SGHDN, CDR2 FVKESK. CDR3 length equals 14 residues. Trimming removed 5 bases at V and 0 bases at J, with 8 bases between. The CDR3 DNA reads TGTGCCAGCAGCTCTACAGGTAGCAATCAGCCCCAGCATTTT. Protein product: CASSSTGSNQPQHF.

The rearrangement joins TRBV18 to TRBJ1-2; 7 nucleotides align to TRBD1. With 5 bases clipped from V and 6 bases from J, the junction kept 6 bases outside the gene matches. The V gene's germline CDR1 is KGHSH and CDR2 LQKENI. CDR3 length equals 13 residues. The CDR3: CASSSTDRDGYTF. CDR3 bases: TGTGCCAGCTCATCTACCGACAGGGATGGCTACACCTTC.

This clone was counted a few times. This chain joins TRBV2 and TRBJ2-7; tentatively, D is TRBD1 (6 bases). This CDR3 is 14 amino acids long. V shed 7 bases and J shed 0 bases, with 13 bases lying between them. CDR1 and CDR2 from the germline V gene are SNHLY and FYNNEI. The CDR3 reads CASTPRTVSYEQYF. The CDR3 DNA is TGTGCCAGCACCCCGAGGACAGTCTCCTACGAGCAGTACTTC.

The rearrangement joins TRBV3-1 (or the pseudogene TRBV3-2) to TRBJ1-1; 9 bases fit TRBD1. Trimming took 5 bases from V and 8 from J; bases not matched to a gene: 3. Per the germline V gene, CDR1 is LGHDT and CDR2 is YNNKEL (reference sequence). CDR3 length equals 12 residues. The CDR3 sequence is CASSRGQGEAFF. The CDR3 region has the DNA TGTGCCAGCAGCAGGGGACAGGGCGAAGCTTTCTTT.

This chain links TRBV6-5 with TRBJ2-7, with a weak D call TRBD2 (5 bases). The V gene's germline CDR1 is MNHEY and CDR2 SVGAGI. V dropped 6 bases and J dropped 3 bases, with 15 bases sitting between them. The CDR3 contains 14 residues. DNA of the CDR3: TGTGCCAGCAGGAGCGGTCTCCGGAGCTACGAGCAGTACTTC. As protein: CASRSGLRSYEQYF.

This chain joins TRBV11-2 and TRBJ1-3, with TRBD1 identical over 7 bases. V dropped 1 base and J dropped 0; count of bases not matched to a gene: 3. The germline V gene has CDR1 SGHAT and CDR2 FQNNGV. This CDR3 comprises 16 residues. The CDR3 DNA is TGTGCCAGCAGCTTAGTGGGACAGAGCTCTGGAAACACCATATATTTT. Residues: CASSLVGQSSGNTIYF.

The chain is built from TRBV19 and TRBJ2-3, with D tentatively TRBD2 (5 bases). The CDR3 is 17 amino acids. Trimming stripped 3 bases from V and 0 bases from J, with 16 bases between. Germline CDR1 LNHDA, CDR2 SQIVND (reference sequence). CDR3 coding DNA: TGTGCCAGTAGTATCCATACTAGATCTGGTAGCACAGATACGCAGTATTTT. Protein: CASSIHTRSGSTDTQYF.

The rearrangement links TRBV4-1 to TRBJ1-2, with TRBD1 as a possible D gene (5 bases). The CDR3 loop spans 17 amino acids. V lost 0 bases and J 2 bases, leaving 16 bases between the germline ends. The germline V gene has CDR1 MGHRA and CDR2 YSYEKL. The CDR3 is CASSQDRPDRRNYGYTF. The CDR3 DNA follows: TGCGCCAGCAGCCAAGATCGGCCCGACAGAAGAAACTATGGCTACACCTTC.

This rearrangement joins TRBV5-1 to TRBJ2-7; maybe TRBD1 (6 bases). The ends were cut back, 3 bases at V and 5 bases at J, with 15 bases in the middle. Germline CDR1 and CDR2: SGHRS and YFSETQ. CDR3 length: 14 residues. The CDR3 spells CASSSSTGSHEQYF. Written as DNA, the CDR3 is TGCGCCAGCAGCTCTAGTACAGGGTCCCACGAGCAGTACTTC.

The table lists this clone with a few counts. The V call is TRBV14, the J call TRBJ1-1; D is uncertain. Germline lookup yields CDR1 SGHDN and CDR2 FVKESK. The CDR3 consists of 16 residues. Trimming removed 4 bases from V and 1 base from J, with 16 bases in between. The CDR3 DNA reads as TGTGCCAGCAGCCCCAGAAGACGGAGACCGAACACTGAAGCTTTCTTT. Encoded protein: CASSPRRRRPNTEAFF.

V gene TRBV19 combines with J gene TRBJ1-5, with a possible D match to TRBD1 (5 bases). Germline V CDR1 and CDR2: LNHDA, SQIVND (reference sequence). The V and J ends lost 4 bases and 4 bases respectively, with 14 bases between them. CDR3 size: 15 residues. The CDR3 protein is CASSSITGTNQPQHF. CDR3 nucleotide sequence: TGTGCCAGTAGTAGTATCACAGGTACAAATCAGCCCCAGCATTTT.